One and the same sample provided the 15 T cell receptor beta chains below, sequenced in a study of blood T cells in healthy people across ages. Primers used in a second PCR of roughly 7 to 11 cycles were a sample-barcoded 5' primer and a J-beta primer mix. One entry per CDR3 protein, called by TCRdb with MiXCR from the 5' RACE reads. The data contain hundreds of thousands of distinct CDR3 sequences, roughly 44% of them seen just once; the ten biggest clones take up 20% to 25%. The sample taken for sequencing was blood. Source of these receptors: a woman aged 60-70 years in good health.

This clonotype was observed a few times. The CDR3 is CSVGQYTYEQYF. CDR3 DNA sequence: TGCAGCGTCGGACAGTATACCTACGAGCAGTACTTC. V usage is TRBV29-1 and J usage is TRBJ2-7, with D possibly being TRBD1 (6 bases). V lost 6 bases, J lost 2 bases, and 11 bases lay in between. The CDR3 length is 12 residues. Germline V gene lookup returns CDR1 SQVTM and CDR2 ANQGSEA.

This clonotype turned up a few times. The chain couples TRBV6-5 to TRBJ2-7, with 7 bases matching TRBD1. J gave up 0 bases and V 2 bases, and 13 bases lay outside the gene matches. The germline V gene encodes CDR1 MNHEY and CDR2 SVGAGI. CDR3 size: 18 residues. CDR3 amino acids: CASSYGWDSHATSYEQYF. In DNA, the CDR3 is TGTGCCAGCAGTTACGGTTGGGACAGCCACGCCACCTCCTACGAGCAGTACTTC.

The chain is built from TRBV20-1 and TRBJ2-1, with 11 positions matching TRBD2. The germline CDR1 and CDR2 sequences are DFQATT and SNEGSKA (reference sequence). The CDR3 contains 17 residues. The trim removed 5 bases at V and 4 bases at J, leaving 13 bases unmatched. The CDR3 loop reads CSAQDRGGTSGYNEQFF. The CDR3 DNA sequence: TGCAGTGCTCAGGACAGGGGCGGGACTAGCGGTTACAATGAGCAGTTCTTC.

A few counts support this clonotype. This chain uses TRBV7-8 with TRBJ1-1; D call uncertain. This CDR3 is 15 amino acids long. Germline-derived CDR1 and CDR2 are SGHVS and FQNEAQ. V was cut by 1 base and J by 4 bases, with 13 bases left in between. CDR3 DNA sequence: TGTGCCAGCAGCTTAGAAGTGACCGCTGGCACTGAAGCTTTCTTT. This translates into CASSLEVTAGTEAFF.

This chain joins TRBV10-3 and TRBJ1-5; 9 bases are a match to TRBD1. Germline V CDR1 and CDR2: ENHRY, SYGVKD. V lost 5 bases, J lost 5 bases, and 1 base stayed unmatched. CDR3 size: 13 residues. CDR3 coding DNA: TGTGCCATCAGTAGGACAGGGGATCAGCCCCAGCATTTT. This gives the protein CAISRTGDQPQHF.

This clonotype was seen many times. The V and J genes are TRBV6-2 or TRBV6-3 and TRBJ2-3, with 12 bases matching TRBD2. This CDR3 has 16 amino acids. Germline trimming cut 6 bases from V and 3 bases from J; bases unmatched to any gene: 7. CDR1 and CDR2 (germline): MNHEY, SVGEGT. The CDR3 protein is CASSSPTSGSTDTQYF. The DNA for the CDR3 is TGTGCCAGCAGCTCCCCGACTAGCGGGAGTACAGATACGCAGTATTTT.

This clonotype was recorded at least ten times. CDR3 bases: TGTGCCAGCAGCCAACAGGGGGCTAATGAAAAACTGTTTTTT. It codes for CASSQQGANEKLFF. V is TRBV12-3 or TRBV12-4 and J is TRBJ1-4; TRBD1 matches 8 bases. The V segment lost 6 bases and the J segment 3 bases; nucleotides outside the gene matches: 3. The CDR3 loop spans 14 amino acids.

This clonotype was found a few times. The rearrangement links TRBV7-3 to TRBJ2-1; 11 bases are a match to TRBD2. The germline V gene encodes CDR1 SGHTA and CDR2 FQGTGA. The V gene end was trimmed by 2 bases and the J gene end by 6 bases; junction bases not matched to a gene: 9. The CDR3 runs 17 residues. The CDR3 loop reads CASSLLAGGSIINEQFF. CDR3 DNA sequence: TGTGCCAGCAGCTTATTAGCGGGAGGGTCCATTATCAATGAGCAGTTCTTC.

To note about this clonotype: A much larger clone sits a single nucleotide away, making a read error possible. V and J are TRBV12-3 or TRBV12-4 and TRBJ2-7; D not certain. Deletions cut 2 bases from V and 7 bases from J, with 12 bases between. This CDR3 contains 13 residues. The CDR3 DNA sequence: TGTGCCAGCAGTTTACTGACCTCCGAGGAGCAGTACTTC. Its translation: CASSLLTSEEQYF.

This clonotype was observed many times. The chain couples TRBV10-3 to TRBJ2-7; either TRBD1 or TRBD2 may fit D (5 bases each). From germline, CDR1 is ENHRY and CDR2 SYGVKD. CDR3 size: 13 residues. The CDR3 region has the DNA TGTGTCGTATGGGACGGGGTCGATGGAGAGCAGTACTTC. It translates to CVVWDGVDGEQYF.

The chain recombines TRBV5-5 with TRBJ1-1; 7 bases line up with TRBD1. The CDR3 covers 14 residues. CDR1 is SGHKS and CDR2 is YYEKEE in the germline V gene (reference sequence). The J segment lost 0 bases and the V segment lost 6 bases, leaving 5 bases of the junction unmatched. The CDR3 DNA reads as TGTGCCAGCACCGGGGGGACAGTGAACACTGAAGCTTTCTTT. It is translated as CASTGGTVNTEAFF.

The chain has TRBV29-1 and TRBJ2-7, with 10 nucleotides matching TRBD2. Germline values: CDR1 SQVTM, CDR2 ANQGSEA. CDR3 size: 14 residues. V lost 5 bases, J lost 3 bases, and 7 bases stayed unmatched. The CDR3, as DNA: TGCAGCGTTTATACTAGCGGGAATAACTACGAGCAGTACTTC. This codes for CSVYTSGNNYEQYF.

The DNA for the CDR3 is TGTGCCAGCAGCTTAGGTTTAGCGAACACTGAAGCTTTCTTT. Translation gives CASSLGLANTEAFF. This chain links TRBV7-2 with TRBJ1-1, with unresolved D. Germline CDR1 SGHTA, CDR2 FQGNSA. The V and J ends lost 1 base and 1 base respectively, with 7 bases between them. The CDR3 totals 14 residues.

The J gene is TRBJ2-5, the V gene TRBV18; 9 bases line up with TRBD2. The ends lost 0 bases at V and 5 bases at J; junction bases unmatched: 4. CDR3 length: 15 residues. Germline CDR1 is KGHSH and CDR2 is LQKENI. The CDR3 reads CASSPPWLAGETQYF. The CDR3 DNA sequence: TGTGCCAGCTCACCACCTTGGCTAGCGGGGGAGACCCAGTACTTC.

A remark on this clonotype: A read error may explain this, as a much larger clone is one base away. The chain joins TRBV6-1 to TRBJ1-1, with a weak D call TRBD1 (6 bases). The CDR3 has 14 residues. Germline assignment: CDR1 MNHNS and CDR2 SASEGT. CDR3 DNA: TGTGCCAGCAGTCCCGGACAGACGAACACTGGAGCTTTCTTT. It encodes CASSPGQTNTGAFF.